The 24 T cell receptor beta chains below all came from one sample that was sequenced in a study of CD8+ T cells in alopecia areata. Treatment in this sample: oral pan-JAK inhibitor, 5-10 mg twice daily. Following RNA extraction, reverse transcription yielded cDNA that acted as the sequencing template. Only in-frame clones appear in the TCRdb table, and some are missing; sequencing was by immunoSEQ multiplex PCR. The table has approximately 180,000 clones, 50% to 70% seen once; the top ten hold approximately 1.3%. Here the sequenced sample was CD4+ T cells sorted from blood, taken between weeks 47 and 50, from a patient treated with tofacitinib. These receptor sequences come from a human donor with alopecia areata.

The chain is built from TRBV7-8 and TRBJ1-2, with no clear D. CDR1 and CDR2 (germline): SGHVS, FQNEAQ. The CDR3 is 14 residues long. V was clipped by 5 bases and J by 2 bases, with 12 bases between them. This CDR3 is CASSLSRANYGYTF. The CDR3 DNA reads TGTGCCAGCAGCCTAAGCCGCGCCAACTATGGCTACACCTTC.

The CDR3 region is CASSEDVWAYEQYF. CDR3 nucleotides: TGTGCCAGCAGTGAAGATGTTTGGGCCTACGAGCAGTACTTC. The chain is built from TRBV13 and TRBJ2-7, with no clear D. This CDR3 has 14 amino acids. Germline V gives CDR1 PRHDT, CDR2 FYEKMQ (reference sequence). V dropped 6 bases and J dropped 2 bases, with 14 bases sitting between them. The whole variable domain, remainder taken from reference TRBV13 and TRBJ2-7, is AAGVIQSPRHLIKEKRETATLKCYPIPRHDTVYWYQQGPGQDPQFLISFYEKMQSDKGSIPDRFSAQQFSDYHSELNMSSLELGDSALYFCASSEDVWAYEQYFGPGTRLTVT.

V is TRBV20-1 and J is TRBJ1-2; TRBD1 is a possible D gene (5 bases). The CDR3 runs to 11 residues. The V gene lost 5 bases and the J gene lost 3 bases, with 7 bases spanning the gap. Germline V gene data show CDR1 as DFQATT and CDR2 as SNEGSKA (reference sequence). The CDR3 DNA is TGCAGTGCTCCGACAGACTATGGCTACACCTTC. Translating it yields CSAPTDYGYTF.

V gene TRBV5-1 combines with J gene TRBJ2-1; 13 nucleotides agree with TRBD2. Trimming took 0 bases from V and 6 from J; bases not matched to a gene: 6. CDR1 and CDR2 from the germline V gene are SGHRS and YFSETQ. This CDR3 has 17 amino acids. The CDR3 is CASSLDWGLAGPNEQFF. The DNA of the CDR3 is TGCGCCAGCAGCTTGGATTGGGGACTAGCGGGGCCCAATGAGCAGTTCTTC.

V is TRBV30 and J is TRBJ1-4; D unclear. CDR1 GTSNPN and CDR2 SVGIG come from the germline V gene (reference sequence). Trimming shortened V by 2 bases and J by 5 bases, and 12 bases separated the two germline ends. The CDR3 sequence is 14 residues long. The CDR3 loop is CAWSSRPRNEKLFF. The CDR3 region has the DNA TGTGCCTGGAGTAGCAGGCCGAGGAATGAAAAACTGTTTTTT.

This clone has just a few counts. This chain uses TRBV4-2 with TRBJ2-6; D is unclear. The CDR3 is 16 residues long. The germline V and J ends were trimmed by 7 bases and 0 bases, with 13 bases remaining between them. Germline V CDR1 and CDR2: LGHNA, YNFKEQ. The CDR3: CASTTVGFSGANVLTF. CDR3 nucleotides: TGTGCCAGCACCACAGTAGGGTTCTCTGGGGCCAACGTCCTGACTTTC.

This clone was found a few times. The chain combines TRBV5-4 with TRBJ2-5; TRBD2 might be the D (6 bases). The CDR3 consists of 14 residues. CDR1 and CDR2 from the germline V gene are SGHNT and YYREEE (reference sequence). Trimming left V 5 bases short and J 1 base short, with 12 bases between. CDR3 sequence reads: CASRWGGSQETQYF. CDR3 nucleotide sequence: TGTGCCAGCAGGTGGGGAGGCAGCCAAGAGACCCAGTACTTC.

This clone was seen a few times. The chain recombines TRBV29-1 with TRBJ1-1; 7 bases map to TRBD1. Trimming cost V 2 bases and J 2 bases; bases outside gene matches: 5. CDR1 and CDR2 from the germline V gene are SQVTM and ANQGSEA. CDR3 length equals 14 residues. Here the CDR3 reads CSVELRDRNTEAFF. The DNA of the CDR3 is TGCAGCGTTGAATTACGGGACAGAAACACTGAAGCTTTCTTT.

The CDR3 sequence is CSVHRGGVGGTEAFF. CDR3 DNA: TGCAGCGTCCACAGAGGAGGGGTTGGGGGAACTGAAGCTTTCTTT. The chain employs TRBV29-1 and TRBJ1-1; TRBD1 is a possible D gene (5 bases). Germline CDR1 is SQVTM and CDR2 is ANQGSEA. Between the trimmed V and J ends, which lost 6 bases and 5 bases, there was a span of 22 bases. The CDR3 totals 15 residues.

V gene TRBV29-1 combines with J gene TRBJ2-1; 8 nucleotides align to TRBD2. Trimming cost V 3 bases and J 5 bases; bases outside gene matches: 3. Germline CDR1 reads SQVTM; CDR2 reads ANQGSEA. CDR3 length: 13 amino acids. Written as DNA, the CDR3 is TGCAGCGTTGATTTAGCGGGGCACAATGAGCAGTTCTTC. It specifies CSVDLAGHNEQFF.

The genes are TRBV19 and TRBJ2-5; TRBD2 might be the D (5 bases). Germline V gene lookup returns CDR1 LNHDA and CDR2 SQIVND (reference sequence). CDR3 length: 13 amino acids. The V and J ends lost 5 bases and 5 bases respectively, with 12 bases between them. As DNA, the CDR3 is TGTGCCAGTAGTGAGCTAGCATACGAGACCCAGTACTTC. It codes for CASSELAYETQYF.

This clone was seen a few times. This chain uses TRBV29-1 with TRBJ2-3; D not certain. The germline V gene has CDR1 SQVTM and CDR2 ANQGSEA. The CDR3 is 15 amino acids. V shed 8 bases and J shed 2 bases, with 20 bases lying between them. The CDR3 loop is CSLVGDASATDTQYF. The CDR3 DNA reads as TGCAGCCTCGTCGGCGATGCGTCTGCCACAGATACGCAGTATTTT.

About this clone: Within the sample, other DNA sequences also encode this same CDR3. This chain uses TRBV5-1 with TRBJ2-1; 7 positions match TRBD2. V lost 3 bases and J lost 0; bases outside the gene matches: 3. The CDR3 spans 15 residues. Germline assignment: CDR1 SGHRS and CDR2 YFSETQ. This CDR3 reads CASSSSGGSYNEQFF. The DNA of the CDR3 is TGCGCCAGCAGCTCCTCGGGGGGCTCCTACAATGAGCAGTTCTTC.

The rearrangement uses TRBV10-3 and TRBJ1-1; no definite D call. Germline lookup yields CDR1 ENHRY and CDR2 SYGVKD. This CDR3 comprises 13 residues. With 7 bases removed from V and 3 bases from J, the gap between germline ends came to 12 bases. The CDR3 DNA reads TGTGCCATCACCTCCCTCGGGGACACTGAAGCTTTCTTT. Its protein is CAITSLGDTEAFF.

CDR3 DNA sequence: TGCGCCAGCAATTGGAAAGGGGGACCGCACCTCAAGGATAGCTACAATGAGCAGTTCTTC. It is translated as CASNWKGGPHLKDSYNEQFF. The rearrangement links TRBV5-1 to TRBJ2-1, with D maybe TRBD1 (6 bases). The CDR3 sequence is 20 residues long. Germline values: CDR1 SGHRS, CDR2 YFSETQ. The germline V and J ends were trimmed by 6 bases and 3 bases, with 31 bases remaining between them.

The chain carries TRBV5-6 and TRBJ2-1; 8 nucleotides match TRBD2. The CDR3 consists of 14 residues. Germline loops: CDR1 SGHDT, CDR2 YYEEEE. J gave up 7 bases and V 3 bases, and 6 bases lay outside the gene matches. The CDR3 DNA follows: TGTGCCAGCAGCTCCACGACTAGCGCGAATGAGCAGTTCTTC. It is translated as CASSSTTSANEQFF. The full variable domain, completed using reference TRBV5-6 and TRBJ2-1, is DAGVTQSPTHLIKTRGQQVTLRCSPKSGHDTVSWYQQALGQGPQFIFQYYEEEERQRGNFPDRFSGHQFPNYSSELNVNALLLGDSALYLCASSSTTSANEQFFGPGTRLTVL.

This sequence joins TRBV19 and TRBJ1-1, with D uncertain. CDR1 LNHDA and CDR2 SQIVND come from the germline V gene (reference sequence). Trimming left V 0 bases short and J 0 bases short, with 5 bases between. The CDR3 contains 14 residues. CDR3 protein: CASSIDSVNTEAFF. CDR3 nucleotide sequence: TGTGCCAGTAGTATAGATTCCGTGAACACTGAAGCTTTCTTT.

The V and J genes are TRBV29-1 and TRBJ2-3; TRBD2 matches at 8 bases. V gave up 4 bases and J gave up 9 bases; unmatched junction bases: 6. The CDR3 covers 12 residues. The V gene's germline CDR1 is SQVTM and CDR2 ANQGSEA. The CDR3 here is CSVATSGATQYF. In DNA form, the CDR3 reads TGCAGCGTTGCTACTAGCGGAGCCACGCAGTATTTT.

This CDR3 reads CPHREEETQYF. DNA for the CDR3: TGCCCCCACAGGGAAGAAGAGACCCAGTACTTC. The V call is TRBV29-1, the J call TRBJ2-5, with D possibly TRBD1 on 6 matching bases. CDR3 length: 11 amino acids. Germline V gives CDR1 SQVTM, CDR2 ANQGSEA. Drawing the rest from reference TRBV29-1 and TRBJ2-5, the complete variable domain is SAVISQKPSRDICQRGTSLTIQCQVDSQVTMMFWYRQQPGQSLTLIATANQGSEATYESGFVIDKFPISRPNLTFSTLTVSNMSPEDSSIYLCPHREEETQYFGPGTRLLVL.

This clone was counted between two and nine times. This sequence joins TRBV5-1 and TRBJ1-1; 7 bases are shared with TRBD1. CDR1 is SGHRS, CDR2 YFSETQ, per germline. The V gene end was trimmed by 4 bases and the J gene end by 1 base; junction bases not matched to a gene: 7. CDR3 length: 15 amino acids. The CDR3 reads CASSPEGASNTEAFF. CDR3 DNA sequence: TGCGCCAGCAGCCCAGAGGGGGCCTCGAACACTGAAGCTTTCTTT. Based on the CDR3 plus reference TRBV5-1 and TRBJ1-1, the full variable domain is KAGVTQTPRYLIKTRGQQVTLSCSPISGHRSVSWYQQTPGQGLQFLFEYFSETQRNKGNFPGRFSGRQFSNSRSEMNVSTLELGDSALYLCASSPEGASNTEAFFGQGTRLTVV.

The gene calls are TRBV29-1 and TRBJ1-2; 10 nucleotides align to TRBD1. The CDR3 extends over 12 amino acids. Germline-derived CDR1 and CDR2 are SQVTM and ANQGSEA. Losses at the gene ends were 7 bases for V and 8 bases for J; bases not matched to a gene: 7. CDR3 DNA sequence: TGCAGCGCCCTGGACAGGGGGGACGGCTACACCTTC. It yields the protein CSALDRGDGYTF.

The chain recombines TRBV23-1 with TRBJ2-5; D is tentatively TRBD1 or TRBD2 (5 bases each). TRBV23-1 counts as an open reading frame of uncertain function. The ends were cut back, 6 bases at V and 5 bases at J, with 22 bases in the middle. The CDR3 runs 16 residues. The CDR3 region is CASSHDRDPRTETQYF. CDR3 bases: TGCGCCAGCAGCCACGACCGGGACCCTCGGACGGAGACCCAGTACTTC.

This clone came up a few times. The CDR3 DNA sequence: TGTGCCAGCAGCCGAGCGGGGACGGACCCGACCGGGGGCTACACCTTC. Amino acid sequence: CASSRAGTDPTGGYTF. The chain joins TRBV11-2 to TRBJ1-2; a possible D gene is TRBD1 (5 bases). CDR1 is SGHAT, CDR2 FQNNGV, per germline. The length of the CDR3 is 16 residues. Between the trimmed V and J ends, which lost 5 bases and 8 bases, there was a span of 24 bases.

Points on this clone: Other DNA sequences within the sample encode an identical CDR3. CDR3 protein: CASSLGRSYEQYF. DNA for the CDR3: TGCGCCAGCAGCTTGGGCAGATCCTACGAGCAGTACTTC. The V and J genes are TRBV5-1 and TRBJ2-7; no definite D call. Looked up from germline, CDR1 is SGHRS and CDR2 is YFSETQ. This CDR3 spans 13 amino acids. V was trimmed by 0 bases and J by 1 base, leaving 5 bases between them.